This entry features one T cell receptor (beta chain) sequence. Per the study methods: Estimation of nucleated cell counts relied on the amplification of reference gene primers. Measured with immunoSEQ multiplex PCR; TCRdb has only the in-frame clones, and not every one. The D gene and trimming were derived from the DNA, and the V and J assignments and clone size from that table. Among approximately 130,000 clones listed, 77% were seen once. The record originates from a study of blood T cell repertoires in COVID-19. The V gene's germline CDR1 is SGHDT and CDR2 YYEEEE. The CDR3 has 16 amino acids. V lost 6 bases and J 4 bases, leaving 22 bases between the germline ends.

Sequences were obtained from peripheral blood. V and J are TRBV5-6 and TRBJ1-2; D is possibly TRBD1 (5 bases). The TCR originated in a human donor in a cohort sampled during active COVID-19. DNA for the CDR3: TGTGCCAGCACTTCAGGGTTATTCCAGTCTACCTATGGCTACACCTTC. This encodes CASTSGLFQSTYGYTF.